This T cell receptor (beta chain) was profiled in a study of blood T cell repertoires in COVID-19. Data came from immunoSEQ multiplex PCR; TCRdb stores just in-frame clones and leaves some out. Here the sample spans fewer than 85,000 clones, 80% to 90% being singletons. V was shortened by 0 bases and J by 1 base, with 6 bases between the two germline ends. This CDR3 comprises 14 residues. Per the germline V gene, CDR1 is SGHRS and CDR2 is YFSETQ. The receptor comes from a man in his fifties with active COVID-19. The genes are TRBV5-1 and TRBJ2-3; no definite D call. The sample comprised peripheral blood. DNA for the CDR3: TGCGCCAGCAGCTTGGGCGTCGGCACAGATACGCAGTATTTT. Protein: CASSLGVGTDTQYF.